The 6 T cell receptor beta chains below were found in one sample sequenced in a study of shared clonotypes between healthy human individuals. Here immunoSEQ multiplex PCR was the method, and the copy in TCRdb shows in-frame clones only, minus some. The sample consists of millions of clones, 85% to 95% of them appearing once. Sequenced sample: naive CD4+ T cells sorted from blood. As for subset: CD45RA+ positively selected. These receptors all stem from a man younger than 30 in good health.

The V gene is TRBV28, the J gene TRBJ1-2, with 7 bases that match TRBD1. Germline V gene sequence: CDR1 MDHEN, CDR2 SYDVKM. The V segment lost 5 bases and the J segment 0 bases; nucleotides outside the gene matches: 6. This CDR3 region has 15 residues. The CDR3 DNA reads TGTGCCAGCAGTGAGCCGGGACAGTCTAACTATGGCTACACCTTC. Protein sequence: CASSEPGQSNYGYTF.

V usage is TRBV5-5 and J usage is TRBJ1-4, with TRBD1 matching over 7 bases. The CDR3 length is 14 residues. V was pared by 5 bases and J by 10 bases, with 11 bases of the junction left unmatched. Germline V gene sequence: CDR1 SGHKS, CDR2 YYEKEE (reference sequence). DNA for the CDR3: TGTGCCAGCAGTCCTGACAGGGACATCGGAAAACTGTTTTTT. This translates into CASSPDRDIGKLFF.

The V and J genes are TRBV2 and TRBJ2-7, with D possibly being TRBD2 (5 bases). Trimming removed 8 bases at V and 0 bases at J, with 17 bases between. Germline values: CDR1 SNHLY, CDR2 FYNNEI. CDR3 size: 15 residues. The CDR3 region is CASGLRDVASYEQYF. For the CDR3, the DNA is TGTGCCAGCGGACTCCGGGATGTGGCCTCCTACGAGCAGTACTTC.

The chain recombines TRBV7-2 with TRBJ2-5; the D call may be TRBD1 or TRBD2 (5 bases each). With 4 bases removed from V and 10 bases from J, the gap between germline ends came to 22 bases. The CDR3 contains 15 residues. Germline lookup yields CDR1 SGHTA and CDR2 FQGNSA. The CDR3 spells CASSSPGTSPKNQYF. CDR3 bases: TGTGCCAGCAGCTCTCCCGGGACCTCCCCCAAGAACCAGTACTTC.

The J gene is TRBJ2-7, the V gene TRBV28; 11 positions agree with TRBD1. The CDR3 totals 15 residues. CDR1 is MDHEN and CDR2 is SYDVKM in the germline V gene. The J segment lost 2 bases and the V segment lost 6 bases, leaving 6 bases of the junction unmatched. The CDR3 nucleotides are TGTGCCAGCAGGCTGCCGGGACAGGGGGCCTACGAGCAGTACTTC. Its translation is CASRLPGQGAYEQYF.

The V gene is TRBV18, the J gene TRBJ2-7, with unresolved D. Looked up from germline, CDR1 is KGHSH and CDR2 is LQKENI. V lost 0 bases, J lost 6 bases, and 9 bases lay in between. The CDR3 is 13 amino acids. DNA of the CDR3: TGTGCCAGCTCACCACCGATGCTCGGCGAGCAGTACTTC. It specifies CASSPPMLGEQYF.